There are a few counts of the clone carrying this T cell receptor (beta chain). Its antigen remains unidentified. The data derive from a study of vaccination effects on CD4 cells after COVID-19. Method: immunoSEQ multiplex PCR; TCRdb's copy keeps in-frame clones and lacks some. The sample yields 25,000 to 35,000 clones, around two thirds seen once. CD4+ T cells were isolated after less than 13 days of culture. General observations from the study: Late post-vaccination, clones induced by infection and those induced by vaccine underwent marked clonal contraction.

The material was CD4+ T cells from PBMCs cultured without peptide, obtained before COVID-19 vaccination. This TCR came from a human donor who received a COVID-19 vaccine.

The CDR3 DNA reads TGTGCCAGCAGCTTAAGCTACGAGCAGTACTTC. This gives the protein CASSLSYEQYF. The chain has TRBV7-9 and TRBJ2-7; the D is unclear. In germline, CDR1 is SEHNR, CDR2 FQNEAQ (reference sequence). The CDR3 extends over 11 amino acids. Trimming took off 2 bases at V and 3 bases at J, with 2 bases between the two ends.